A selection of T cell receptor beta chains follows, all from one sample in a study of cytomegalovirus exposure and HLA in healthy donors. TCRdb's table, derived via immunoSEQ multiplex PCR, lists solely in-frame clones and lacks some. The data contain 63,000 or so clones, about four fifths of them singletons. Input material: PBMCs. These receptors were collected from a woman aged 30 to 39 in good health and CMV-seronegative. Both conserved end residues are part of each CDR3. The D gene is left open where the match is weak. Not every row has a clone size; where given, it reads once, few, many or a size class.

v_gene	abundance	d_gene	j_gene	CDR3aa	CDR3nt
TRBV11-2	NA	TRBD1	TRBJ2-6	CASSFVGQPKSSGANVLTF	TGTGCCAGCAGCTTCGTGGGACAGCCTAAAAGCTCTGGGGCCAACGTCCTGACTTTC
TRBV6-1	NA	NA	TRBJ2-3	CASTGGADTDTQYF	TGTGCCAGCACCGGAGGGGCAGACACAGATACGCAGTATTTT
TRBV28	once	NA	TRBJ1-1	CASRSPPAVTEAFF	TGTGCCAGCAGATCCCCTCCGGCGGTCACTGAAGCTTTCTTT
TRBV23-1	NA	NA	TRBJ2-7	CASTQKPTAYEQYF	TGCGCCAGCACTCAGAAGCCGACAGCCTACGAGCAGTACTTC
TRBV9	NA	TRBD1	TRBJ2-6	CASSAGTGGSSGANVLTF	TGTGCCAGCAGCGCTGGGACAGGAGGAAGCTCTGGGGCCAACGTCCTGACTTTC
TRBV5-6	NA	NA	TRBJ1-2	CASSSNPGGVYGYTF	TGTGCCAGCAGCTCCAACCCGGGGGGGGTCTATGGCTACACCTTC
TRBV27	NA	NA	TRBJ1-6	CASSWSYRNSPLHF	TGTGCCAGCAGTTGGTCATACCGGAATTCACCCCTCCACTTT
TRBV29-1	NA	NA	TRBJ1-2	CSVDSQAGVYGYTF	TGCAGCGTTGATTCCCAGGCGGGCGTCTATGGCTACACCTTC
TRBV7-6	NA	NA	TRBJ2-1	CASSSTMDSYNEQFF	TGTGCCAGCAGCTCGACTATGGACTCCTACAATGAGCAGTTCTTC
TRBV29-1	NA	NA	TRBJ1-1	CSVIPGTWNTEAFF	TGCAGCGTTATACCCGGGACATGGAACACTGAAGCTTTCTTT
TRBV10-1	NA	TRBD1	TRBJ2-7	CASSRGQGPSYEQYF	TGCGCCAGCAGTCGGGGACAGGGCCCGTCCTACGAGCAGTACTTC
TRBV6-5	NA	NA	TRBJ2-1	CASSTVGRGYEQFF	TGTGCCAGCAGCACTGTGGGCAGGGGTTATGAGCAGTTCTTC
TRBV11-2	once	TRBD2	TRBJ2-1	CASSWDDWRGEQFF	TGTGCCAGCAGCTGGGACGACTGGCGGGGGGAGCAGTTCTTC
TRBV7-9	NA	TRBD1	TRBJ1-1	CASRGQGVGEAFF	TGTGCCAGCAGAGGACAGGGAGTAGGTGAAGCTTTCTTT
TRBV9	NA	NA	TRBJ1-1	CASSVNSQNTEAFF	TGTGCCAGCAGCGTAAACAGTCAGAACACTGAAGCTTTCTTT
TRBV27	few	NA	TRBJ2-5	CASKAGQETQYF	TGTGCCAGCAAGGCAGGTCAAGAGACCCAGTACTTC
TRBV25-1	NA	NA	TRBJ2-3	CAVMPRGSTDTQYF	TGTGCCGTGATGCCCCGGGGATCCACAGATACGCAGTATTTT
TRBV19	NA	TRBD1	TRBJ2-7	CASRTTGVAYEQYF	TGTGCCAGTAGAACCACAGGGGTTGCCTACGAGCAGTACTTC
TRBV30	NA	NA	TRBJ1-5	CAWSWQGDQPQHF	TGTGCCTGGAGTTGGCAGGGCGATCAGCCCCAGCATTTT
TRBV29-1	once	NA	TRBJ1-1	CSVAGSGTEAFF	TGCAGCGTTGCAGGTTCAGGCACTGAAGCTTTCTTT
TRBV28	NA	TRBD2	TRBJ2-7	CASSLAGGPYEQYF	TGTGCCAGCAGCCTAGCGGGGGGTCCCTACGAGCAGTACTTC
TRBV9	once	NA	TRBJ1-2	CASLRDYGYTF	TGTGCCAGTTTGCGGGACTATGGCTACACCTTC
TRBV2	few	TRBD2	TRBJ2-7	CASSEWLGASGSSYEQYF	TGTGCCAGCAGTGAATGGTTGGGGGCTAGCGGGAGTTCCTACGAGCAGTACTTC
TRBV7-9	NA	NA	TRBJ2-7	CAVEGGQGVDEQYF	TGTGCCGTCGAAGGGGGGCAGGGGGTGGACGAGCAGTACTTC
TRBV19	NA	TRBD1	TRBJ1-2	CASKSRDRINYGYTF	TGTGCCAGTAAATCTAGGGACAGGATAAACTATGGCTACACCTTC
TRBV7-7	NA	NA	TRBJ1-1	CAICHLLTEAFF	TGTGCTATCTGTCACCTTCTAACTGAAGCTTTCTTT
TRBV5-1	NA	TRBD1	TRBJ1-6	CASSWGTDNNSPLHF	TGCGCCAGCAGCTGGGGGACAGATAATAATTCACCCCTCCACTTT
TRBV25-1	NA	TRBD2	TRBJ2-1	CASSLAGGKNTFF	TGTGCCAGCAGCCTAGCGGGAGGGAAAAATACGTTCTTC
TRBV6-4	NA	TRBD2	TRBJ2-7	CASRSEGKRELYEQYF	TGTGCCAGCAGGAGTGAAGGGAAGCGGGAGCTCTACGAGCAGTACTTC
TRBV30	once	NA	TRBJ2-7	CAWSDLGGSYEQYF	TGTGCCTGGAGTGACCTAGGGGGCTCCTACGAGCAGTACTTC
TRBV29-1	NA	TRBD1	TRBJ1-1	CSVGQGHTEAFF	TGCAGCGTTGGACAGGGTCACACTGAAGCTTTCTTT
TRBV4-3	NA	NA	TRBJ2-7	CASSQDQASTSYEQYF	TGCGCCAGCAGCCAAGATCAGGCCTCAACCTCCTACGAGCAGTACTTC
TRBV6-1	medium-sized	TRBD1	TRBJ1-4	CASSPSTGSAEKLFF	TGTGCCAGCAGTCCTTCGACAGGGTCAGCTGAAAAACTGTTTTTT
TRBV25-1	NA	TRBD1	TRBJ1-3	CASSQGAAGNTIYF	TGTGCCAGCAGCCAGGGGGCGGCTGGAAACACCATATATTTT
TRBV4-1	NA	TRBD2	TRBJ2-5	CASSSRLAGEGETQYF	TGCGCCAGCAGCTCCAGACTAGCGGGGGAGGGGGAGACCCAGTACTTC
TRBV30	NA	TRBD1	TRBJ2-3	CAWSAGQGADTQYF	TGTGCCTGGAGTGCGGGACAGGGAGCAGATACGCAGTATTTT